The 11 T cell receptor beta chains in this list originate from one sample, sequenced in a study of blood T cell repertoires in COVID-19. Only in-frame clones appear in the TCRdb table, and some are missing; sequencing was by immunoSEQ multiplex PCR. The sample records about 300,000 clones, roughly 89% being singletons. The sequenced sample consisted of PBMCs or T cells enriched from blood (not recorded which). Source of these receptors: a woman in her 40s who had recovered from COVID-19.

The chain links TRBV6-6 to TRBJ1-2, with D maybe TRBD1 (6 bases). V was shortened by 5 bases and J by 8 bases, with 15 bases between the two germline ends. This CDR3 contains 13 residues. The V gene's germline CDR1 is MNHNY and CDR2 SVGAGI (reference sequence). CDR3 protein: CASSIQGSEGYTF. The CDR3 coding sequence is TGTGCCAGCAGTATACAGGGTTCGGAGGGCTACACCTTC.

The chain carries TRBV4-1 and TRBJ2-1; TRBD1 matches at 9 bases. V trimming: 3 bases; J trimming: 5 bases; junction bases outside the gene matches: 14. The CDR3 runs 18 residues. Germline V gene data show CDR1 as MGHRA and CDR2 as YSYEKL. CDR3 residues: CASSHPGGRQGEHNEQFF. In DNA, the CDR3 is TGCGCCAGCAGCCACCCCGGGGGCCGACAGGGGGAACACAATGAGCAGTTCTTC.

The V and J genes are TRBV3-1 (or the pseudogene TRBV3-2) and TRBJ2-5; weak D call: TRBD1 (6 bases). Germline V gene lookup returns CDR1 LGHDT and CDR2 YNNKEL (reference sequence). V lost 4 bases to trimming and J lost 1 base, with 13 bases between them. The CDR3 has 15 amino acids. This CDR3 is CASSPVVGGQETQYF. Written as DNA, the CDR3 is TGTGCCAGCAGCCCGGTCGTAGGGGGCCAAGAGACCCAGTACTTC.

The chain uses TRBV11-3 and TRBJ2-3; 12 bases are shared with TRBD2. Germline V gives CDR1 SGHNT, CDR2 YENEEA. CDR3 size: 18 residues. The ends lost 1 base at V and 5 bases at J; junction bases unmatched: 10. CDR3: CASSLAQTSGSLVDTQYF. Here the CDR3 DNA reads TGTGCCAGCAGCTTAGCCCAGACTAGCGGGAGTTTGGTAGATACGCAGTATTTT.

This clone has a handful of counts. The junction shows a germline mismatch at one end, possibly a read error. CDR3 protein: CASGLWAPTANGYTF. The DNA of the CDR3 is TGTGCCAGCGGCTTATGGGCTCCTACGGCGAATGGCTACACCTTC. The chain recombines TRBV5-8 with TRBJ1-2, with no clear D. This CDR3 has 15 amino acids. Germline V lookup: CDR1 SGHTS, CDR2 YDEGEE.

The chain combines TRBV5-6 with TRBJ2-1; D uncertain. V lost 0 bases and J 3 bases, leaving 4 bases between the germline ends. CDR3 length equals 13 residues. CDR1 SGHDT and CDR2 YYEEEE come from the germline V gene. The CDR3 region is CASSLALYNEQFF. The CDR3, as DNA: TGTGCCAGCAGCTTGGCTCTCTACAATGAGCAGTTCTTC.

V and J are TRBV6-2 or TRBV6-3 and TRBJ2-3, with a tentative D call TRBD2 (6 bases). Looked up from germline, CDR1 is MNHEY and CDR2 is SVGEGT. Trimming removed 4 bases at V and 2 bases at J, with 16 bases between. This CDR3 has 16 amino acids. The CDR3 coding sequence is TGTGCCAGCAGTTCTCGGGGGTTAGGGTACACAGATACGCAGTATTTT. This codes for CASSSRGLGYTDTQYF.

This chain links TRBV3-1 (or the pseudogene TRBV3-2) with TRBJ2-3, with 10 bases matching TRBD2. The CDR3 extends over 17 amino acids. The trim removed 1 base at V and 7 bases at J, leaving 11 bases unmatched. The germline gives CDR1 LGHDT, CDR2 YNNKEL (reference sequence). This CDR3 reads CASSQGVAGGHFNTQYF. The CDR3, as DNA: TGTGCCAGCAGCCAAGGGGTAGCGGGGGGCCATTTCAATACGCAGTATTTT.

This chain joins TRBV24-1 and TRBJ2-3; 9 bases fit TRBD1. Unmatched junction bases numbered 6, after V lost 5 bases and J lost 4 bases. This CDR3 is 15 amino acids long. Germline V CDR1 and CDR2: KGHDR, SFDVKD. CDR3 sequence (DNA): TGTGCCACCAGTGCGGGACAGGGTAACTCAGATACGCAGTATTTT. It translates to CATSAGQGNSDTQYF.

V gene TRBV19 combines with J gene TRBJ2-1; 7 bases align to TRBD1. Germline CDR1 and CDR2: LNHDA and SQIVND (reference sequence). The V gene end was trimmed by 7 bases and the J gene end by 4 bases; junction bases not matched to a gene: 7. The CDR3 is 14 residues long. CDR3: CASTETGLYNEQFF. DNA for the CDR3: TGTGCCAGTACTGAGACAGGGCTATACAATGAGCAGTTCTTC.

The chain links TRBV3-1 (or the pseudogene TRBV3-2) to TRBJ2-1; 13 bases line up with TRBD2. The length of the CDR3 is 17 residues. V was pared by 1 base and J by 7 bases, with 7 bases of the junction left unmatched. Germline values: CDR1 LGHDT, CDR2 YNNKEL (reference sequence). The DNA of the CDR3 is TGTGCCAGCAGCCAAGCAACGACTAGCGGGAGGAAGAATGAGCAGTTCTTC. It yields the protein CASSQATTSGRKNEQFF.